This T cell receptor beta chain appears in the sequencing data of a study of CD4 T cells in relation to SARS-CoV-2 and coronaviruses. Study background: The HLA restriction of the shared crossreactive spike epitopes was mapped.

Whole-study results and caveats: Monoreactive clones expanded significantly more to SARS-CoV-2 than crossreactive clones did.

The protocol was immunoSEQ multiplex PCR, while the TCRdb copy is restricted to in-frame clones and leaves out a portion. The table records fewer than 20,000 clones, around three quarters of them present only once. CD4+ T cells from unexposed donors were obtained before the COVID-19 pandemic (2011-2018). Isolation of CD4+ T cells took place after 10 days in culture. Testing used SARS-CoV-2 S/N and four cold-coronavirus spikes on unexposed-donor CD4+ T cells, cells permitting. As for this clone: Antigen: not known.

Germline V lookup: CDR1 KGHDR, CDR2 SFDVKD. The germline V and J ends were trimmed by 0 bases and 8 bases, with 13 bases remaining between them. The CDR3 covers 15 residues. The source of this sequence is a human donor in good health. The J gene is TRBJ2-1, the V gene TRBV24-1, with D perhaps matching TRBD1 (6 bases). Sequencing used CD4+ T cells from PBMCs, cultured in vitro. Here the CDR3 reads CATSDLGRGPDEQFF. In nucleotides, the CDR3 is TGTGCCACCAGTGATTTGGGCAGGGGCCCCGATGAGCAGTTCTTC.